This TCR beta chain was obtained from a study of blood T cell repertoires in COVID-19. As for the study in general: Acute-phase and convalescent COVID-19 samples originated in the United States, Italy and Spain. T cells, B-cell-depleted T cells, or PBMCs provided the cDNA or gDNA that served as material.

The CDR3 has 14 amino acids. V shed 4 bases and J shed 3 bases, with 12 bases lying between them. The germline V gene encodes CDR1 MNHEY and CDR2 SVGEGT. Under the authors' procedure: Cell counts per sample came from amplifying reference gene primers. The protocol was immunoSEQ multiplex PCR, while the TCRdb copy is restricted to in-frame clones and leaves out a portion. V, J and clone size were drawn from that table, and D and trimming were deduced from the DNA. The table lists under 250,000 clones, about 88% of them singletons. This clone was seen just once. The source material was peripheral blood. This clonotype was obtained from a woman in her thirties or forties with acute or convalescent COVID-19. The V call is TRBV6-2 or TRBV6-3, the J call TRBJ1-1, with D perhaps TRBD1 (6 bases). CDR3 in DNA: TGTGCCAGCAGTTTACACAGGGCTGACACTGAAGCTTTCTTT. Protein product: CASSLHRADTEAFF.